This entry describes one TCR beta chain. The data derive from a study of technical replicates of blood from a few donors. Clones were sequenced by immunoSEQ multiplex PCR, and TCRdb holds only the in-frame ones, with some missing. This sample has roughly 79,000 clones; approximately 96% occur once, and the top ten carry 0.37%. J lost 2 bases, V lost 0 bases, and 1 base had no gene match. This CDR3 comprises 14 residues. Germline CDR1 and CDR2: SGHRS and YFSETQ. Sequencing was performed on T cells isolated from PBMCs. The chain combines TRBV5-1 with TRBJ1-1; 7 nucleotides match TRBD1. The TCR sequence derives from a human donor in good health. This CDR3 reads CASSLAGGNTEAFF. As DNA, the CDR3 is TGCGCCAGCAGCTTGGCAGGGGGAAACACTGAAGCTTTCTTT. Full variable domain (outside the CDR3, taken from reference TRBV5-1 and TRBJ1-1): KAGVTQTPRYLIKTRGQQVTLSCSPISGHRSVSWYQQTPGQGLQFLFEYFSETQRNKGNFPGRFSGRQFSNSRSEMNVSTLELGDSALYLCASSLAGGNTEAFFGQGTRLTVV.